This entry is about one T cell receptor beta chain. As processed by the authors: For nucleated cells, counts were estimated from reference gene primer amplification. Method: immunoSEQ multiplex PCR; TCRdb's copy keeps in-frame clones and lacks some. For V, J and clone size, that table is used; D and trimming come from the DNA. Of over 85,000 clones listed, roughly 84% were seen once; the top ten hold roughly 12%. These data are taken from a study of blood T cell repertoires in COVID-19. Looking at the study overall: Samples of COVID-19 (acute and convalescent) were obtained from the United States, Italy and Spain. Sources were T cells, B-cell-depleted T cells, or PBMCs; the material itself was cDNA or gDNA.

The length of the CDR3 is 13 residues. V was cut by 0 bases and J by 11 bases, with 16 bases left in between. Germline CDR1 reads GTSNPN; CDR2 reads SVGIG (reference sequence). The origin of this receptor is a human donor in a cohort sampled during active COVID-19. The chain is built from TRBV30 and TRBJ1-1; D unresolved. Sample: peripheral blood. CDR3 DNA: TGTGCCTGGAGTGTACCGGGAATGAGGGCGGCTTTCTTT. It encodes CAWSVPGMRAAFF.